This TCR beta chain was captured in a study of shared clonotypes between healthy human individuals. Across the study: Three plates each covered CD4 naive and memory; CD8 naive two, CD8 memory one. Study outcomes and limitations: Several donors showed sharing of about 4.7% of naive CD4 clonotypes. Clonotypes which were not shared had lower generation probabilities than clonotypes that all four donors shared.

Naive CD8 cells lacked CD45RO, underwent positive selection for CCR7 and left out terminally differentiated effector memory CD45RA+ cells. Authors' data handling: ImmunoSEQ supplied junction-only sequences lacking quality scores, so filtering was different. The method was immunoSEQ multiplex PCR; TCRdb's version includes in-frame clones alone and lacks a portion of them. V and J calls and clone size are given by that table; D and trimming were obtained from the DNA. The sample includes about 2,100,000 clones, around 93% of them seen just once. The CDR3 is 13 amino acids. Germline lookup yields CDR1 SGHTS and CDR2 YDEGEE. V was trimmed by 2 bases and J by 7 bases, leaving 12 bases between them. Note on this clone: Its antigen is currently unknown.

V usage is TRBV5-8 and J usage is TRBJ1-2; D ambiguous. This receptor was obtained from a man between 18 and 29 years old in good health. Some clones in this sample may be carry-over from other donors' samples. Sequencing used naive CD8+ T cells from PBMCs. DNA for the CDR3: TGTGCCAGCAGCTTTTCGTCCCTCGGTGGCTACACCTTC. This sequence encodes CASSFSSLGGYTF.